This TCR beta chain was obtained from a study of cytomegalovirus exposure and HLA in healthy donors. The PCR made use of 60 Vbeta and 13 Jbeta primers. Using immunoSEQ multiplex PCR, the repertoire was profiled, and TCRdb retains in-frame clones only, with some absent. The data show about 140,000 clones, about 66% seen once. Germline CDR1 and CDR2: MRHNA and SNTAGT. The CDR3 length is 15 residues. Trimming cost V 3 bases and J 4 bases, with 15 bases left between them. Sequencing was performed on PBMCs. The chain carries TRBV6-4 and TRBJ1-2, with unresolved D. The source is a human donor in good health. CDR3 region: CASSESAGSSYGYTF. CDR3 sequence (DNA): TGTGCCAGCAGTGAATCGGCTGGGAGTAGCTATGGCTACACCTTC.